A single sample gave rise to the 7 T cell receptor beta chains below, sequenced in a study of regulatory T cells in long-lasting Graves disease. Time point given: newly diagnosed GD, antithyroid drugs for less than 3 months. Generation of the TCR library employed RNA extracted from PBMCs. Through Arm-PCR of CDR3 regions and iRepertoire HTBI primers, TCR beta libraries were built. TCRdb fed the multiplex PCR reads into MiXCR, producing one record per CDR3 protein. The table lists 350,000 to 500,000 distinct CDR3 sequences, about 14% of them singletons. Separately, the same data were catalogued under a study of T cells in Graves' hyperthyroidism and ophthalmopathy.

The sequencing here drew on peripheral blood mononuclear cells (PBMCs), taken at new diagnosis, from a patient treated with antithyroid drugs. These receptors were taken from a woman between 50 and 59 years old with Graves disease.

At least ten counts were recorded for this clonotype. V and J are TRBV28 and TRBJ1-1, with 12 bases matching TRBD1. The CDR3 loop spans 14 amino acids. V lost 3 bases to trimming and J lost 4 bases; unmatched junction nucleotides: 0. Germline V CDR1 and CDR2: MDHEN, SYDVKM. The DNA of the CDR3 is TGTGCCAGCAGTTTGGGACAGGGGGCCACTGAAGCTTTCTTT. Its translation: CASSLGQGATEAFF.

The CDR3, as DNA: TGCGCCAGCAAAAACGCCAGGGGGCAGGACGAGCAGTACTTC. Protein product: CASKNARGQDEQYF. V is TRBV10-1 and J is TRBJ2-7; 8 nucleotides align to TRBD1. Germline loops: CDR1 WNHNN, CDR2 SYGVQD (reference sequence). The CDR3 runs 14 residues. J lost 5 bases, V lost 7 bases, and 10 bases had no gene match.

This clonotype has ten or more counts. The CDR3 sequence: CASSRDEAGPGELFF. For the CDR3, the DNA is TGTGCCAGCAGCAGAGACGAAGCGGGCCCCGGGGAGCTGTTTTTT. This chain connects TRBV11-1 to TRBJ2-2; a possible D gene is TRBD2 (6 bases). Trimming left V 5 bases short and J 6 bases short, with 16 bases between. The CDR3 runs 15 residues. Germline V gene data show CDR1 as SGHAT and CDR2 as FQDESV (reference sequence).

Note on this clonotype: It may be a read error: a sequence one base away is much more abundant. This chain links TRBV10-3 with TRBJ1-1, with D unresolved. V was clipped by 5 bases and J by 0 bases, with 10 bases between them. CDR1 is ENHRY and CDR2 is SYGVKD in the germline V gene. The CDR3 extends over 14 amino acids. This CDR3 reads CAISYGSLNTEAFF. The CDR3 DNA reads as TGTGCCATCAGTTACGGCAGCCTGAACACTGAAGCTTTCTTT.

This clonotype was observed many times. The genes are TRBV12-3 or TRBV12-4 and TRBJ1-2; weak D call: TRBD1 (6 bases). CDR3 length: 15 residues. Trimming stripped 2 bases from V and 0 bases from J, with 10 bases between. The CDR3 is CASSLRDTSNYGYTF. In DNA, the CDR3 is TGTGCCAGCAGTTTAAGGGACACCTCTAACTATGGCTACACCTTC.

The sample holds many counts of this clonotype. V gene TRBV28 combines with J gene TRBJ1-2; D is ambiguous. The CDR3 contains 20 residues. Germline CDR1 MDHEN, CDR2 SYDVKM. V was cut by 1 base and J by 1 base, with 25 bases left in between. The CDR3 reads CASSLFTFLGVATLNYGYTF. The CDR3 DNA follows: TGTGCCAGCAGTTTATTTACCTTTCTCGGGGTCGCTACCCTTAACTATGGCTACACCTTC.

To note about this clonotype: One base separates it from a far larger clone, so it is likely a read error. The rearrangement uses TRBV11-2 and TRBJ2-4; 8 positions match TRBD2. The end of the DNA aligns better with TRBJ2-1, so the J call may be wrong. This CDR3 has 14 residues. The germline gives CDR1 SGHAT, CDR2 FQNNGV. For the CDR3, the DNA is TGTGCCAGCAGGCGGGAGGCAGGCTACCATGAGCAGTTCTTC. This sequence encodes CASRREAGYHEQFF.